The rows below give T cell receptor beta chains drawn from one sample of a study of T cells in Graves' hyperthyroidism and ophthalmopathy. TCRdb used MiXCR to reprocess the multiplex PCR reads, holding one entry per CDR3 protein. Of approximately 590,000 distinct CDR3 sequences in the sample, around 42% were seen once. Sequences were obtained from peripheral blood or thyroid tissue (not recorded which). The receptors shown here come from a woman aged 18-29 years with Graves' hyperthyroidism. Each CDR3 is given with its conserved first and last residue. D genes are given only for firm matches. Clone size is shown for a subset of rows, as once, few, many or a class of expanded clone.

j_gene: TRBJ1-2; abundance: once; v_gene: TRBV7-8; d_gene: NA; CDR3nt: TGTGCCAGCAGCCAGGGGTCTGGGATGTCGAGCTGCACCTTC; CDR3aa: CASSQGSGMSSCTF
j_gene: TRBJ2-2; abundance: many; v_gene: TRBV29-1; d_gene: NA; CDR3nt: TGCAGCGTTGGGACAACCAACACCGGGGAGCTGTTTTTT; CDR3aa: CSVGTTNTGELFF
j_gene: TRBJ1-2; abundance: NA; v_gene: TRBV6-6; d_gene: NA; CDR3nt: TGTGCCAGCAGTATAGTTTCCGGGACGGCGAGTGGCTACACCTTC; CDR3aa: CASSIVSGTASGYTF
j_gene: TRBJ2-7; abundance: NA; v_gene: TRBV11-1; d_gene: NA; CDR3nt: TGTGCCAGCAGCGAACCCCGGGCCTACGAGCAGTACTTC; CDR3aa: CASSEPRAYEQYF
j_gene: TRBJ2-5; abundance: NA; v_gene: TRBV15; d_gene: NA; CDR3nt: TGTGCCACCAGCAGAGGTGGGGCTTGGGAGACCCAGTACTTC; CDR3aa: CATSRGGAWETQYF
j_gene: TRBJ1-1; abundance: NA; v_gene: TRBV7-2; d_gene: TRBD1; CDR3nt: TGTGCCAGCAGCAAGATGGGGACAGGTCGGGGGACTGAAGCTTTCTTT; CDR3aa: CASSKMGTGRGTEAFF
j_gene: TRBJ1-6; abundance: NA; v_gene: TRBV29-1; d_gene: NA; CDR3nt: TGCAGTGGGGGAGGCAGCTCCTATAATTCACCCCTCCACTTT; CDR3aa: CSGGGSSYNSPLHF
j_gene: TRBJ1-5; abundance: NA; v_gene: TRBV2; d_gene: TRBD1; CDR3nt: TGTGCCAGCTCACCCTGGACAGGGGAGCTTCAGCCCCAGCATTTT; CDR3aa: CASSPWTGELQPQHF
j_gene: TRBJ2-2; abundance: NA; v_gene: TRBV7-9; d_gene: NA; CDR3nt: TGTGCCAGCAGCCCTACGTCCCCCGGGGAGCTGTTTTTT; CDR3aa: CASSPTSPGELFF
j_gene: TRBJ1-5; abundance: few; v_gene: TRBV29-1; d_gene: NA; CDR3nt: TGCAGCGTTGCTGTGAGGGGCCAGACCCAGCATTTT; CDR3aa: CSVAVRGQTQHF
j_gene: TRBJ1-5; abundance: NA; v_gene: TRBV7-2; d_gene: NA; CDR3nt: TGTGCCAGCAGCTTATACGAGACCCAGCATTTT; CDR3aa: CASSLYETQHF
j_gene: TRBJ1-3; abundance: NA; v_gene: TRBV12-5; d_gene: NA; CDR3nt: TGTGCTAGTGGTTTGGTATTGGGCAGAACCGGGAACACCATATATTTT; CDR3aa: CASGLVLGRTGNTIYF
j_gene: TRBJ1-1; abundance: many; v_gene: TRBV7-9; d_gene: NA; CDR3nt: TGTGCCAGCAGCACGACAGGAATGAACACTGAAGCTTTCTTT; CDR3aa: CASSTTGMNTEAFF
j_gene: TRBJ2-7; abundance: NA; v_gene: TRBV25-1; d_gene: TRBD2; CDR3nt: TGTGCCAGCAGTGAATGGACTAGCGGGGTCTCCTACGAGCAGTACTTC; CDR3aa: CASSEWTSGVSYEQYF
j_gene: TRBJ1-5; abundance: once; v_gene: TRBV10-3; d_gene: TRBD1; CDR3nt: TGTGCCATCGCAGGGGGCTCTAGCAATCAGCCCCAGCATTTT; CDR3aa: CAIAGGSSNQPQHF
j_gene: TRBJ1-2; abundance: many; v_gene: TRBV10-3; d_gene: NA; CDR3nt: TGTGCCATCAGTGATTCTGTGGGGTATGGCTACACCTTC; CDR3aa: CAISDSVGYGYTF
j_gene: TRBJ2-7; abundance: NA; v_gene: TRBV20-1; d_gene: TRBD2; CDR3nt: TGCAGTGCTAGCGGCAGCGGGAGGGCCGACGAGCAGTACTTC; CDR3aa: CSASGSGRADEQYF
j_gene: TRBJ2-7; abundance: few; v_gene: TRBV7-9; d_gene: TRBD1; CDR3nt: TGTGCCAGCAGCCAATGGGGGACAGTCTACGAGCAGTACTTC; CDR3aa: CASSQWGTVYEQYF
j_gene: TRBJ1-5; abundance: NA; v_gene: TRBV13; d_gene: TRBD1; CDR3nt: TGTGCCAGCAGCTTAGGGGGACAGGGGGGCGATCAGCCCCAGCATTTT; CDR3aa: CASSLGGQGGDQPQHF
j_gene: TRBJ1-5; abundance: NA; v_gene: TRBV2; d_gene: TRBD1; CDR3nt: TGTGCCAGCAGGGTGGGACAGAATCAGCCCCAGCATTTT; CDR3aa: CASRVGQNQPQHF
j_gene: TRBJ1-5; abundance: NA; v_gene: TRBV19; d_gene: NA; CDR3nt: TGTGCCACCAATTCACAGGTCCCAAATCAGCATTTT; CDR3aa: CATNSQVPNQHF
j_gene: TRBJ1-2; abundance: few; v_gene: TRBV5-1; d_gene: NA; CDR3nt: TGCGCCAGCAGCCCTCGAAATCGGCCCGATGGCTACACCTTC; CDR3aa: CASSPRNRPDGYTF
j_gene: TRBJ2-7; abundance: NA; v_gene: TRBV20-1; d_gene: NA; CDR3nt: TGCAGCACCGGTCCTACGGGGGAGCAGTACTTC; CDR3aa: CSTGPTGEQYF
j_gene: TRBJ2-7; abundance: NA; v_gene: TRBV2; d_gene: NA; CDR3nt: TGTGCCAGCAGTCAACGACTAGTTTCCTACGAGCAGTACTTC; CDR3aa: CASSQRLVSYEQYF
j_gene: TRBJ1-5; abundance: few; v_gene: TRBV7-8; d_gene: TRBD1; CDR3nt: TGTGCCAGCAGTCCAAGGGGACAGAGCAATCAGCCCCAGCATTTT; CDR3aa: CASSPRGQSNQPQHF
j_gene: TRBJ1-5; abundance: few; v_gene: TRBV5-1; d_gene: TRBD1; CDR3nt: TGCGCCAGCCCCTTATGGGACAGTGAAAATCAGCCCCAGCATTTT; CDR3aa: CASPLWDSENQPQHF
j_gene: TRBJ2-7; abundance: few; v_gene: TRBV20-1; d_gene: NA; CDR3nt: TGCAGTGCTCCGGAGGTCAGCCCGTACTTC; CDR3aa: CSAPEVSPYF
j_gene: TRBJ2-7; abundance: few; v_gene: TRBV19; d_gene: TRBD1; CDR3nt: TGTGCCAGTAGTGACAACAGGGGGACCCACGAGCAGTACTTC; CDR3aa: CASSDNRGTHEQYF
j_gene: TRBJ2-5; abundance: NA; v_gene: TRBV7-8; d_gene: TRBD2; CDR3nt: TGTGCCAGCAGTGATCATCTAGCGGGAGGGCCCCAAGAGACCCAGTACTTC; CDR3aa: CASSDHLAGGPQETQYF
j_gene: TRBJ1-5; abundance: NA; v_gene: TRBV7-3; d_gene: TRBD1; CDR3nt: TGTGCCAGCAGCTTAATCTACGACAGGGGAAGCAATCAGCCCCAGCATTTT; CDR3aa: CASSLIYDRGSNQPQHF
j_gene: TRBJ2-7; abundance: NA; v_gene: TRBV7-2; d_gene: TRBD2; CDR3nt: TGTGCCAGCAGCTTAACGGCGGGGGCCTACGAGCAGTACTTC; CDR3aa: CASSLTAGAYEQYF
j_gene: TRBJ1-4; abundance: NA; v_gene: TRBV2; d_gene: NA; CDR3nt: TGTGCCAGCTCACCACCGATCCGAAATGAAAAACTGTTTTTT; CDR3aa: CASSPPIRNEKLFF
j_gene: TRBJ1-5; abundance: many; v_gene: TRBV2; d_gene: NA; CDR3nt: TGTGCCAGCAGGGGTAGCAATCAGCCCCAGCATTTT; CDR3aa: CASRGSNQPQHF
j_gene: TRBJ2-7; abundance: NA; v_gene: TRBV15; d_gene: TRBD2; CDR3nt: TGTGCCACCAGCAGTACGCTAGCGGGATTGTTCGAGCAGTACTTC; CDR3aa: CATSSTLAGLFEQYF
j_gene: TRBJ2-3; abundance: NA; v_gene: TRBV9; d_gene: TRBD2; CDR3nt: TGTGCCACCAGCCCGGGAGGGGGTTACACAGATACGCAGTATTTT; CDR3aa: CATSPGGGYTDTQYF
j_gene: TRBJ1-6; abundance: NA; v_gene: TRBV10-3; d_gene: NA; CDR3nt: TGTGCCATCAGTTTCGACCCCACAGTTCGATCCCACTTT; CDR3aa: CAISFDPTVRSHF
j_gene: TRBJ1-1; abundance: NA; v_gene: TRBV20-1; d_gene: NA; CDR3nt: TGCAGTGCTAGCTCCCTAATGAACACTGAAGCTTTCTTT; CDR3aa: CSASSLMNTEAFF
j_gene: TRBJ2-2; abundance: many; v_gene: TRBV10-3; d_gene: NA; CDR3nt: TGTGCCATCAGAAGACACCTGAACACCGGGGAGCTGTTTTTT; CDR3aa: CAIRRHLNTGELFF
j_gene: TRBJ2-5; abundance: few; v_gene: TRBV4-1; d_gene: NA; CDR3nt: TGCGCCAGCAGCCAAGAGGGGCGGGGTGAGAAGGAGACCCAGTACTTC; CDR3aa: CASSQEGRGEKETQYF
j_gene: TRBJ1-5; abundance: many; v_gene: TRBV19; d_gene: TRBD1; CDR3nt: TGTGCCAGTAGTTCCGGGACAGGGTATCAGCCCCAGCATTTT; CDR3aa: CASSSGTGYQPQHF
j_gene: TRBJ2-7; abundance: few; v_gene: TRBV24-1; d_gene: TRBD1; CDR3nt: TGTGCTAGTGGTCCATGGGACAGCTACGAGCAGTACTTC; CDR3aa: CASGPWDSYEQYF
j_gene: TRBJ1-4; abundance: NA; v_gene: TRBV20-1; d_gene: NA; CDR3nt: TGCAGTGCTAGGGACACAACTAATGAAAAACTGTTTTTT; CDR3aa: CSARDTTNEKLFF
j_gene: TRBJ2-6; abundance: NA; v_gene: TRBV15; d_gene: NA; CDR3nt: TGTGCCACCAGCGACCCCGGGAAGTCTGGGGCCAACGTCCTGACTTTC; CDR3aa: CATSDPGKSGANVLTF
j_gene: TRBJ1-2; abundance: many; v_gene: TRBV24-1; d_gene: NA; CDR3nt: TGTGCCACCAGTGACACAGGCCCCTCTGGCTACACCTTC; CDR3aa: CATSDTGPSGYTF
j_gene: TRBJ2-2; abundance: few; v_gene: TRBV5-1; d_gene: NA; CDR3nt: TGCGCCAGCAGCTTGGATGGACGCGGCACCGGGGAGCTGTTTTTT; CDR3aa: CASSLDGRGTGELFF
j_gene: TRBJ1-2; abundance: NA; v_gene: TRBV9; d_gene: NA; CDR3nt: TGTGCCTCCCCCCAGGGTACTAACTATGGCTACACCTTC; CDR3aa: CASPQGTNYGYTF
j_gene: TRBJ2-7; abundance: few; v_gene: TRBV9; d_gene: NA; CDR3nt: TGTGCCAGCAGCCAAGAGCTACACGACTACGAGCAGTACTTC; CDR3aa: CASSQELHDYEQYF
j_gene: TRBJ1-6; abundance: NA; v_gene: TRBV29-1; d_gene: TRBD1; CDR3nt: TGCAGCAGCCTAGGGACAGGGAGGACCAATTCACCCCTCCACTTT; CDR3aa: CSSLGTGRTNSPLHF
j_gene: TRBJ2-7; abundance: NA; v_gene: TRBV7-2; d_gene: TRBD1; CDR3nt: TGTGCCAGCAAAAGGGACAGGGCAGACGAGCAGTACTTC; CDR3aa: CASKRDRADEQYF
j_gene: TRBJ1-1; abundance: few; v_gene: TRBV7-8; d_gene: NA; CDR3nt: TGTGCCAGCAGCGAAGGGTACTCGAACACTGAAGCTTTCTTT; CDR3aa: CASSEGYSNTEAFF
j_gene: TRBJ2-2; abundance: many; v_gene: TRBV10-1; d_gene: TRBD2; CDR3nt: TGCGCCAGCAGTGAGCGGGAGGCCGGGGAGCTGTTTTTT; CDR3aa: CASSEREAGELFF
j_gene: TRBJ2-7; abundance: many; v_gene: TRBV7-9; d_gene: NA; CDR3nt: TGTGCCAGCATTGGGGCCTACGAGCAGTACTTC; CDR3aa: CASIGAYEQYF
j_gene: TRBJ2-7; abundance: NA; v_gene: TRBV2; d_gene: TRBD2; CDR3nt: TGTGCCAGCATCCACCAGCGGGGGGCCAATCCCTACGAGCAGTACTTC; CDR3aa: CASIHQRGANPYEQYF
j_gene: TRBJ1-1; abundance: once; v_gene: TRBV20-1; d_gene: NA; CDR3nt: TGCAGTGCTAGCGCGTCAGGGGCGATGAACACTGAAGCTTTCTTT; CDR3aa: CSASASGAMNTEAFF
j_gene: TRBJ1-3; abundance: once; v_gene: TRBV2; d_gene: NA; CDR3nt: TGTGCCAGCAGTTACATGGGGGGACCTGGAAACACCATATATTTT; CDR3aa: CASSYMGGPGNTIYF
j_gene: TRBJ2-5; abundance: many; v_gene: TRBV7-9; d_gene: NA; CDR3nt: TGTGCCAGCAGCCCCCGTCGAGGGACGAAGACCCAGTACTTC; CDR3aa: CASSPRRGTKTQYF
j_gene: TRBJ2-7; abundance: NA; v_gene: TRBV14; d_gene: NA; CDR3nt: TGTGCCAGCAGCCAAGACCTCAAGAACTACACGAACTACGAGCAGTACTTC; CDR3aa: CASSQDLKNYTNYEQYF
j_gene: TRBJ2-7; abundance: NA; v_gene: TRBV7-9; d_gene: NA; CDR3nt: TGTGCCAGCAGCTCCGGACCTCGCAAGCCCTACGAGCAGTACTTC; CDR3aa: CASSSGPRKPYEQYF
j_gene: TRBJ1-1; abundance: many; v_gene: TRBV7-2; d_gene: NA; CDR3nt: TGTGCCAGCAGCCCGACAGCCATGAACACTGAAGCTTTCTTT; CDR3aa: CASSPTAMNTEAFF